This T cell receptor (beta chain) was observed in a study of Ad26.COV2.S vaccination and SARS-CoV-2 variants. Looking at the study overall: Doses of Ad26.COV2.S were injected into muscle once or twice, 56 days apart. Study findings and constraints: Vaccine recipients and placebo recipients showed similar non-spike TCR breadth.

Germline V gene lookup returns CDR1 LGHNA and CDR2 YSLEER. The CDR3 extends over 15 amino acids. Between the trimmed V and J ends, which lost 4 bases and 3 bases, there was a span of 16 bases. Documented treatment: 15 to 20 received Ad26.COV2.S at low or high dose, single or two shots; 5 received placebo; per-sample allocation not given. Day 63 after the first vaccine or placebo injection was the time point for sampling. Turning to this clone: The target antigen is unknown.

Sequencing was performed with immunoSEQ multiplex PCR; in TCRdb, only in-frame clones are kept and a portion is missing. The sample lists approximately 360,000 clones, 83% occurring once. The rearrangement uses TRBV4-3 and TRBJ2-7, with D hard to call. The input for sequencing was peripheral blood, taken in a trial of Ad26.COV2.S vaccine versus placebo. The origin of this receptor is a person between 18 and 59 years old who received the Ad26.COV2.S COVID-19 vaccine or a placebo. CDR3 sequence reads: CASSLDRHPLYEQYF. The CDR3 DNA reads as TGCGCCAGCAGCCTAGACCGCCACCCCCTCTACGAGCAGTACTTC.